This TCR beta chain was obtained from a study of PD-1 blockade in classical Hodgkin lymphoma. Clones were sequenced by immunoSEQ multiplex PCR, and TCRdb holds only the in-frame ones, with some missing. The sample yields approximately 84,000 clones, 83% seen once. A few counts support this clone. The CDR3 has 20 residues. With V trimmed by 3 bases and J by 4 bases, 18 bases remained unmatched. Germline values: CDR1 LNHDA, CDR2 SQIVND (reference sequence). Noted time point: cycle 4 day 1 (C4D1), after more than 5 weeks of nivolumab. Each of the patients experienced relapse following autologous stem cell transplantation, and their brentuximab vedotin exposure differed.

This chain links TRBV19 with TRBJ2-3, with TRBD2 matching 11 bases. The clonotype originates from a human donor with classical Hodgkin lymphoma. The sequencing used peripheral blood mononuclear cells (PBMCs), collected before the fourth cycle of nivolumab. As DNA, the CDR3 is TGTGCCAGTAGTATGCTGGGTTGGGGACAGACTAGCGGGACCGCAGATACGCAGTATTTT. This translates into CASSMLGWGQTSGTADTQYF.